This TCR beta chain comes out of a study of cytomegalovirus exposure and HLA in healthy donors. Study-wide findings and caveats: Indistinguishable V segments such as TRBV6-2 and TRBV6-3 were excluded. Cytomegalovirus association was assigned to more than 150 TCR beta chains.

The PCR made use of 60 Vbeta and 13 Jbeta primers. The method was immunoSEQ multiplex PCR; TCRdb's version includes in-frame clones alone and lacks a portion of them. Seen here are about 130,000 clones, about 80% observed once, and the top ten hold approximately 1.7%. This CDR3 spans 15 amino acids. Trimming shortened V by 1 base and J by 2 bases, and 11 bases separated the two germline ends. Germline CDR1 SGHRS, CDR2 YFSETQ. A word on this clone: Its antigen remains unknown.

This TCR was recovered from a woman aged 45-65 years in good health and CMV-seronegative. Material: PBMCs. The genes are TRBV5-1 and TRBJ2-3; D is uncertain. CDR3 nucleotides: TGCGCCAGCAGCTTGTTGAAACTATTCACAGATACGCAGTATTTT. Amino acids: CASSLLKLFTDTQYF.